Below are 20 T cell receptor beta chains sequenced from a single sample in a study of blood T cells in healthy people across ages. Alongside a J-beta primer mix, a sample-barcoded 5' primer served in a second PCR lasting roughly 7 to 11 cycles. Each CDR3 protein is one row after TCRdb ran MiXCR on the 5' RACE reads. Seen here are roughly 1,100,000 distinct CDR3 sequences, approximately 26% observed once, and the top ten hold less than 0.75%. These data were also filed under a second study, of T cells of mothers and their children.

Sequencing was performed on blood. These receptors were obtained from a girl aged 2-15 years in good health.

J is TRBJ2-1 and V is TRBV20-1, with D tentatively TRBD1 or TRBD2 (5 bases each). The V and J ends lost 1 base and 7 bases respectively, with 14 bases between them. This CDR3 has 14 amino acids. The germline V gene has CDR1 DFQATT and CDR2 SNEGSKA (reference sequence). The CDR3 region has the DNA TGCAGTGCTAGAGGGGGGTCCCCCATGAATGAGCAGTTCTTC. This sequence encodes CSARGGSPMNEQFF.

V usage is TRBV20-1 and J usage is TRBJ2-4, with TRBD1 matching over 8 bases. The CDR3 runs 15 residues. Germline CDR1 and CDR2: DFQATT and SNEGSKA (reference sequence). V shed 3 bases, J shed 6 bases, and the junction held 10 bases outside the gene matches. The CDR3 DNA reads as TGCAGTGCTAGTTCCGCAGGGGGCTGGGGAAACATTCAGTACTTC. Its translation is CSASSAGGWGNIQYF.

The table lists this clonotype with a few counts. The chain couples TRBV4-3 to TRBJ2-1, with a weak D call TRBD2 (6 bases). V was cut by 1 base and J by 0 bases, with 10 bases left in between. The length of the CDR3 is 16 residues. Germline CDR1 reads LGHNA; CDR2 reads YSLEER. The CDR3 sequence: CASSQVRDFSYNEQFF. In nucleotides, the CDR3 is TGCGCCAGCAGCCAAGTACGGGACTTCTCCTACAATGAGCAGTTCTTC.

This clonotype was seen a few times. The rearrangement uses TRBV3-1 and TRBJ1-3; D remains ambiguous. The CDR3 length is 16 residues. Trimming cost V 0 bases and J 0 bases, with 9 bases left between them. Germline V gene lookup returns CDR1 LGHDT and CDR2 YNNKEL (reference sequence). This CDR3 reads CASSQDGVYSGNTIYF. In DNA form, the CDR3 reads TGTGCCAGCAGCCAAGATGGGGTCTACTCTGGAAACACCATATATTTT.

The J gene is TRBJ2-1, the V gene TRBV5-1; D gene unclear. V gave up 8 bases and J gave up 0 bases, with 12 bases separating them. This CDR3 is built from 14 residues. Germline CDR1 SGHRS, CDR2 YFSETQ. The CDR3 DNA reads TGCGCCAGTGGTGCGGAAGGCTCCTACAATGAGCAGTTCTTC. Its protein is CASGAEGSYNEQFF. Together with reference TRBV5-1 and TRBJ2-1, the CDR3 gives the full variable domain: KAGVTQTPRYLIKTRGQQVTLSCSPISGHRSVSWYQQTPGQGLQFLFEYFSETQRNKGNFPGRFSGRQFSNSRSEMNVSTLELGDSALYLCASGAEGSYNEQFFGPGTRLTVL.

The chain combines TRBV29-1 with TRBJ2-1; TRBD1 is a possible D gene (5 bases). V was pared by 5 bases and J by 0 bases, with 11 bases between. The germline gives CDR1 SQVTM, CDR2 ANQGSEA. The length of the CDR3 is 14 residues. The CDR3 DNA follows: TGCAGCGTTACAGGCGGAAGCTCCTACAATGAGCAGTTCTTC. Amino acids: CSVTGGSSYNEQFF.

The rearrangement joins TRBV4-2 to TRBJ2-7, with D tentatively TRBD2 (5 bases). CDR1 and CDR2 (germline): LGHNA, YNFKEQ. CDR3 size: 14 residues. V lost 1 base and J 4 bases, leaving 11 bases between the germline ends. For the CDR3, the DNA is TGTGCCAGCAGCCAAGGAAGCGGAAAATACGAGCAGTACTTC. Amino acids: CASSQGSGKYEQYF.

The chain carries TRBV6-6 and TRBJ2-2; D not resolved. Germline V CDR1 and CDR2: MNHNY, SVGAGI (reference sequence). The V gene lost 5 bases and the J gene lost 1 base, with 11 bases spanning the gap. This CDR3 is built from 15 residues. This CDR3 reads CASSPPVGNTGELFF. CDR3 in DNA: TGTGCCAGCAGTCCTCCGGTTGGGAACACCGGGGAGCTGTTTTTT.

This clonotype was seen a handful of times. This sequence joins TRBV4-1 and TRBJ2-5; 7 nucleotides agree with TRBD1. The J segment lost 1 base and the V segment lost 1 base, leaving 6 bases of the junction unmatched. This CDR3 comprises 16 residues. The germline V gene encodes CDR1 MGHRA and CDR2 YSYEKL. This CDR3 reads CASSQGRGQRQETQYF. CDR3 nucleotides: TGCGCCAGCAGCCAAGGTCGGGGACAGCGCCAAGAGACCCAGTACTTC.

CDR3 region: CASSPRQGGISYNEQFF. CDR3 in DNA: TGTGCCAGCAGTCCCAGACAGGGGGGTATATCCTACAATGAGCAGTTCTTC. The chain combines TRBV12-3 or TRBV12-4 with TRBJ2-1; 9 bases agree with TRBD1. This CDR3 spans 17 amino acids. J lost 1 base, V lost 5 bases, and 9 bases had no gene match.

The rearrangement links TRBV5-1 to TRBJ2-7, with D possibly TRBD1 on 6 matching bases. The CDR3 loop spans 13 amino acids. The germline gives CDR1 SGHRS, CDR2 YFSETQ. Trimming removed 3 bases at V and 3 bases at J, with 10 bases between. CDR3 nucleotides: TGCGCCAGCAGCTGGGGGCTATACTACGAGCAGTACTTC. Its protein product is CASSWGLYYEQYF.

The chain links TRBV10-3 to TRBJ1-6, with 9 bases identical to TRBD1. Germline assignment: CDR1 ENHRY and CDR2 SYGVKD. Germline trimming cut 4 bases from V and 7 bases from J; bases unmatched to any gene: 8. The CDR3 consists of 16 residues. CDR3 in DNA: TGTGCCATCAGTGTAACACAGGGGGCGTTGAATTCACCCCTCCACTTT. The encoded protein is CAISVTQGALNSPLHF.

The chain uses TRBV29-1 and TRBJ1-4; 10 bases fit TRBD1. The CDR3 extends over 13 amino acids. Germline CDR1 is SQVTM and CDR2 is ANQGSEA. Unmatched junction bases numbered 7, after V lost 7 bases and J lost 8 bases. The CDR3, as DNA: TGCAGCGGGAGATGGGACAGGGGCGAAAAACTGTTTTTT. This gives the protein CSGRWDRGEKLFF.

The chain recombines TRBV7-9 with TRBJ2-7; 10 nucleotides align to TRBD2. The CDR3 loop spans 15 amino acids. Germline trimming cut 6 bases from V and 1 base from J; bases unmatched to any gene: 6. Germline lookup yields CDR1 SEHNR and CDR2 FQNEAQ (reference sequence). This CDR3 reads CASSTQREGSYEQYF. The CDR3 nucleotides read TGTGCCAGCAGTACCCAGCGGGAGGGGTCCTACGAGCAGTACTTC.

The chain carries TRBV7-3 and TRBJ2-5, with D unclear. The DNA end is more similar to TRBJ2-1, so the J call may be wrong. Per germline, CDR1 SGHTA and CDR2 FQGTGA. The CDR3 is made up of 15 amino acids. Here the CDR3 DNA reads TGTGCCAGCAGCTTAGGAATGAGGACGGGCAATGAGCAGTTCTTC. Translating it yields CASSLGMRTGNEQFF.

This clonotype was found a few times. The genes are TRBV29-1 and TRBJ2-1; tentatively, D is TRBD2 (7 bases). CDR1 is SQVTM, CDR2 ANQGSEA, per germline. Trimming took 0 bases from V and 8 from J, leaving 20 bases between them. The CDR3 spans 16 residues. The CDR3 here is CSVEDGAGHPVDEQFF. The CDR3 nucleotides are TGCAGCGTTGAAGACGGAGCGGGACACCCGGTCGATGAGCAGTTCTTC.

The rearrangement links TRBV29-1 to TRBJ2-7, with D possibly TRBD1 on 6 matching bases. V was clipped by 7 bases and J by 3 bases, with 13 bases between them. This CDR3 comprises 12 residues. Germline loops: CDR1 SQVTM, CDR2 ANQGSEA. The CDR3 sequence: CSATGRFYEQYF. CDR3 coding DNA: TGCAGCGCGACAGGAAGATTCTACGAGCAGTACTTC.

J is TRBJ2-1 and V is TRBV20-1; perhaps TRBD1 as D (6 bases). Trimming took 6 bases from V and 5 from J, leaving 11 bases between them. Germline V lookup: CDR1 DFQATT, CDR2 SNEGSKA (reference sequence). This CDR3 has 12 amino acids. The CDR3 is CSALTGDNEQFF. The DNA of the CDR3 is TGCAGTGCCCTGACAGGCGACAATGAGCAGTTCTTC.

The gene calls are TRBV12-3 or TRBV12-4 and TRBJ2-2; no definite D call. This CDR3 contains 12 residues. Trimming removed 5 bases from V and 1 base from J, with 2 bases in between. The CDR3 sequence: CASSKNTGELFF. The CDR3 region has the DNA TGTGCCAGCAGTAAGAACACCGGGGAGCTGTTTTTT.

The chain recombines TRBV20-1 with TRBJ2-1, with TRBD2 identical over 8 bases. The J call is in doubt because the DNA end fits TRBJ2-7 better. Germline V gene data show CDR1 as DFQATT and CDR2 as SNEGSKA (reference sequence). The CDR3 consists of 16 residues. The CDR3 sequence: CSARDSLTSVIYEQYF. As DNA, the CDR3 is TGCAGTGCTAGAGACTCACTGACTAGCGTAATCTACGAGCAGTACTTC.